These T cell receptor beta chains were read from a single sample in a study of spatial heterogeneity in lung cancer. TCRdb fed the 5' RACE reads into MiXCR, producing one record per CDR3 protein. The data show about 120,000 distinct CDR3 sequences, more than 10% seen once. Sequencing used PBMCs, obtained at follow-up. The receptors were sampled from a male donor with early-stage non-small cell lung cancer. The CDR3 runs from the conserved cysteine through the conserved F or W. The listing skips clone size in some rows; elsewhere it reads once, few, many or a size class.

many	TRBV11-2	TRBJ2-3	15	CASSLGTGVTDTQYF
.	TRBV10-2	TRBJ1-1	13	CASCGQKNTEAFF
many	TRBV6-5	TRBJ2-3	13	CASSRATPSTQYF
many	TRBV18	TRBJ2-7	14	CASSPDRFSYEQYF
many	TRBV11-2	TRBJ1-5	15	CASSSQGAYGQPQHF
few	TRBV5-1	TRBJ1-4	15	CASSLDGDRSEKLFF
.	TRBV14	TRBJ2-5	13	CASTLGGSRTQYF
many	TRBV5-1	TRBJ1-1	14	CASSKTGGETEAFF
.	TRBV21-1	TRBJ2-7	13	CASSGRTSGEQYF
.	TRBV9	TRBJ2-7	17	CASSPERGDRDSYEQYF
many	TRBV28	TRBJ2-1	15	CASSPPGGSYNEQFF
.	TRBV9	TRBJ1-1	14	CASTPLRAGTEAFF
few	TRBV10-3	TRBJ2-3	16	CASGMTSGGGTDTQYF
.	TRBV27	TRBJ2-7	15	CASSPKWSAFYEQYF
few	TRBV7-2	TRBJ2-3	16	CASSLWRGTSTDTQYF
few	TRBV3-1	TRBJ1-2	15	CASSQGQGANYGYTF
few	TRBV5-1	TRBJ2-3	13	CASSSIETDTQYF
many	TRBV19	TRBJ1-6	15	CASSIEGQASSPLHF
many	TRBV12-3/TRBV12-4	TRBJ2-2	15	CASNKGQGNTGELFF
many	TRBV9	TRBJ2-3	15	CASSVDRLSTDTQYF
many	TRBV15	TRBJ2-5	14	CATSDGGLQETQYF
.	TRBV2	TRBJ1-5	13	CASRADRERPQHF
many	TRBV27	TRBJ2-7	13	CASSRGAGYEQYF
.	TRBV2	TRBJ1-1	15	CASSGAGAELGEAFF
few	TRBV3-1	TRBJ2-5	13	CVAGRGRQETQYF
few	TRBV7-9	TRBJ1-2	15	CASSIDGGLNYGYTF
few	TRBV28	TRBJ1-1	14	CASRVTGTNTEAFF
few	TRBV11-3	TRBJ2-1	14	CASSLEGDYNEQFF
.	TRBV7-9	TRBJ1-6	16	CASSIPGPRSNSPLHF
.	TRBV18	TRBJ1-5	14	CASSPDRASQPQHF
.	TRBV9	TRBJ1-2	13	CASSESTNYGYTF
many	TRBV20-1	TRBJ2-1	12	CSASQWVGEQFF
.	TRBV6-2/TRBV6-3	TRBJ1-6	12	CASTGRDSPLHF
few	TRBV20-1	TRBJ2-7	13	CSARRTVKDEQYF
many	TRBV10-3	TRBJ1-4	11	CATGTDEKLFF
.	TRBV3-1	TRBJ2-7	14	CASSPHPGPVEQYF
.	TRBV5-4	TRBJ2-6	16	CASSLDRLAGANVLTF
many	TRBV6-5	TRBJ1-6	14	CASSYGLGNSPLHF
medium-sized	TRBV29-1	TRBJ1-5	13	CSARTGTDQPQHF
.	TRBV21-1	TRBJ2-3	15	CASSKGTTSTDTQYF
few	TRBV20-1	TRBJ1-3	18	CSARDSSGPAYSGNTIYF
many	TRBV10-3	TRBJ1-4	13	CATRRTEGEKLFF
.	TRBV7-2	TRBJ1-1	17	CASSLALQGARGTEAFF
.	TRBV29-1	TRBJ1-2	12	CSVPFQDYGYTF
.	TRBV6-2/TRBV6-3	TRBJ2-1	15	CASSFNSGGLGEQFF
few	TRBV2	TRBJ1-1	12	CDQDRGNTEAFF
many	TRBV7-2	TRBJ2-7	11	CASRTGPEQYF
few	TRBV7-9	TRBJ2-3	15	CASSWGQGRTDTQYF
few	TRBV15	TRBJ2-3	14	CATSRGQGDSTQYF
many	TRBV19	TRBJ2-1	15	CASKTGQGPYNEQFF
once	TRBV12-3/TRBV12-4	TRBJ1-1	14	CASSLTGKNTEAFF
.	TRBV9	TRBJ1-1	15	CASSVIGQGVTEAFF
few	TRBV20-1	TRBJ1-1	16	CSARDPRRGVNTEAFF
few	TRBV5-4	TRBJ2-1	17	CASSPGGFPSSYNEQFF
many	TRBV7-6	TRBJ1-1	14	CASSRRDTATEAFF
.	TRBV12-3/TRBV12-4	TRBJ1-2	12	CASSLSDYGYTF
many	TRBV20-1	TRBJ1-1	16	CSARLVRERMNTEAFF